This is a list of T cell receptor beta chains from one sample in a study of CD8 T cells in Susac syndrome. Each CDR3 protein gets one entry after TCRdb re-called the immunoSEQ multiplex PCR reads with MiXCR. Here the sample spans 50,000 or so distinct CDR3 sequences, 93% being singletons. Sample: CD8+ T cells from PBMCs. Receptor source: a human donor with multiple sclerosis. Both conserved end residues are part of each CDR3. The D gene is left open where the match is weak. The size field is filled for only some rows; it gives once, few, many or a size class.

cdr3_length	v_call	clone_size	j_call	d_call	cdr3_nt	cdr3_aa
11	TRBV27	.	TRBJ2-7	.	TGTGCCAGCACTTACTCCTACGAGCAGTACTTC	CASTYSYEQYF
14	TRBV20-1	once	TRBJ2-2	TRBD2	TGCAGTGCTCTAGCGGGGGTTGGCACCGGGGAGCTGTTTTTT	CSALAGVGTGELFF
17	TRBV20-1	.	TRBJ1-1	.	TGCAGTGCTAGAGATTTCCGCAGACAGACGTTGAACACTGAAGCTTTCTTT	CSARDFRRQTLNTEAFF
11	TRBV5-6	.	TRBJ2-1	.	TGTGCCTCCCGATTGTACAATGAGCAGTTCTTC	CASRLYNEQFF
16	TRBV2	.	TRBJ2-3	.	TGTGCCAGCAACTTCGAACTTTACGTAAGCACAGATACGCAGTATTTT	CASNFELYVSTDTQYF
13	TRBV5-6	.	TRBJ1-4	.	TGTGCCAGCAGCCCGATCCCGGGAGAAAAACTGTTTTTT	CASSPIPGEKLFF
16	TRBV4-1	.	TRBJ1-6	TRBD1	TGCGCCAGCAGCCACCCCACAGGGGGCCATAATTCACCCCTCCACTTT	CASSHPTGGHNSPLHF
14	TRBV7-3	.	TRBJ2-3	.	TGTGCCAGCAGCAGTACTTTCGGCACAGATACGCAGTATTTT	CASSSTFGTDTQYF
14	TRBV5-1	.	TRBJ2-7	.	TGCGCCAGCAGCTTTCTGGGCGGCTCCTACGAGCAGTACTTC	CASSFLGGSYEQYF
14	TRBV24-1	.	TRBJ2-3	.	TGTGCCACCAGTGACAAAAGACTGGAAGATACGCAGTATTTT	CATSDKRLEDTQYF
14	TRBV6-1	.	TRBJ1-2	.	TGTGCCAGCAGGACCGGGACTCAGCTGCGGGGCTACACCTTC	CASRTGTQLRGYTF
16	TRBV6-6	once	TRBJ1-1	.	TGTGCCAGCAGCTTCGGGTCCCGCGACCGGAGCACTGAAGCTTTCTTT	CASSFGSRDRSTEAFF
15	TRBV7-9	.	TRBJ2-5	.	TGTGCCAGCAGCTTTGGGCGGGTCGGCCGGGAGACCCAGTACTTC	CASSFGRVGRETQYF
15	TRBV27	.	TRBJ2-2	.	TGTGCCAGCAGTTTTATAGGGACGAACACCGGGGAGCTGTTTTTT	CASSFIGTNTGELFF
18	TRBV20-1	once	TRBJ2-1	TRBD2	TGCAGTGCGACCGGGACTAGCGGGGTAGGGCAAACCTACAATGAGCAGTTCTTC	CSATGTSGVGQTYNEQFF
16	TRBV7-6	.	TRBJ2-5	.	TGTGCCAGCAGCTCAGGGACGGGGATTGAGTGGGAGACCCAGTACTTC	CASSSGTGIEWETQYF
16	TRBV4-1	few	TRBJ2-4	.	TGCGCCAGCAGCCAGAGGGGGGGGCCCGCCAAAAACATTCAGTACTTC	CASSQRGGPAKNIQYF
17	TRBV5-1	.	TRBJ2-3	TRBD2	TGCGCCAGCAGCTTGGAGTACGGGGGGGGAGGCACAGATACGCAGTATTTT	CASSLEYGGGGTDTQYF
13	TRBV7-9	.	TRBJ1-1	TRBD1	TGTGCCAGCAGAAGAGGGACAGAGACTGAAGCTTTCTTT	CASRRGTETEAFF
15	TRBV9	.	TRBJ2-3	.	TGTGCCAGCAGCCTTCTCGAGACTGACACAGATACGCAGTATTTT	CASSLLETDTDTQYF
16	TRBV9	.	TRBJ2-7	TRBD2	TGTGCCAGCAGCGTAGAAGGACTAGCCAGCTCCTACGAGCAGTACTTC	CASSVEGLASSYEQYF
18	TRBV5-1	.	TRBJ2-6	.	TGCGCCAGCAGCTTGGCTCCCCAGGTGGTCTCTGGGGCCAACGTCCTGACTTTC	CASSLAPQVVSGANVLTF
12	TRBV28	.	TRBJ1-2	.	TGTGCCACCATGGACCACAGGGATGGCTACACCTTC	CATMDHRDGYTF
17	TRBV11-3	once	TRBJ2-1	TRBD2	TGTGCCAGCAGCGCTATCCCCGGGGGGAGCTCCTACAATGAGCAGTTCTTC	CASSAIPGGSSYNEQFF
18	TRBV7-9	.	TRBJ2-1	TRBD1	TGTGCCAGCAGCTTTCGGGACAGGGGTCTCATAGCCTACAATGAGCAGTTCTTC	CASSFRDRGLIAYNEQFF
14	TRBV7-8	.	TRBJ1-5	.	TGTGCCAGCAGCCCTTTGGTGGAGCACCAGCCCCAGCATTTT	CASSPLVEHQPQHF
16	TRBV15	.	TRBJ1-5	TRBD1	TGTGCCACCAGTTCCCATGAGGACAGGGCTAATCAGCCCCAGCATTTT	CATSSHEDRANQPQHF
13	TRBV27	.	TRBJ1-1	.	TGTGCCAGCAGTGTAGGGATGAGCACTGAAGCTTTCTTT	CASSVGMSTEAFF
12	TRBV12-3/TRBV12-4	.	TRBJ1-1	.	TGTGCCAGCAGACTCGGACCATATGAAGCTTTCTTT	CASRLGPYEAFF
15	TRBV5-1	.	TRBJ2-5	TRBD1	TGCGCCAGCAGCTCAGGGGGCAGGGAGCAAGAGACCCAGTACTTC	CASSSGGREQETQYF
17	TRBV20-1	.	TRBJ2-7	TRBD1	TGCAGTGCTAGCTTAAGGACAGGTATTGTCGTTGGGTACGAGCAGTACTTC	CSASLRTGIVVGYEQYF
15	TRBV7-6	.	TRBJ2-6	.	TGTGCCAGCAGCTTATCGGGCTCTGGGGCCAACGTCCTGACTTTC	CASSLSGSGANVLTF
10	TRBV27	.	TRBJ2-1	.	TGTGCCAGCGGGGAGACAGAGCAGTTCTTC	CASGETEQFF
15	TRBV18	once	TRBJ1-1	.	TGTGCCAGCTCACCACCAGGAGGTGAGGGGACTGAAGCTTTCTTT	CASSPPGGEGTEAFF